This T cell receptor beta chain is drawn from a study of blood T cell repertoires in COVID-19. The overall study: The cDNA or gDNA used as material had been derived from T cells, B-cell-depleted T cells, or PBMCs.

In this sample, this clone turned up once. The V end was cut by 4 bases, the J end by 6 bases, with 10 bases between. The CDR3 covers 12 residues. In the authors' methods: Reference gene primer amplification in the assay estimated nucleated cell counts. Libraries were prepared by immunoSEQ multiplex PCR; TCRdb keeps only in-frame clonotypes and omits some of them. V, J and clone size are taken as reported in that table, and D and trimming were inferred from the DNA itself. The sample includes about 210,000 clones, around 80% seen only once; the top ten take about 9%. The source is a man aged 50 or older with active or convalescent COVID-19. J is TRBJ2-7 and V is TRBV12-3 or TRBV12-4; D remains ambiguous. What was sequenced was peripheral blood. CDR3 in DNA: TGTGCCAGCAGTTCCGACTCCGGCGAGCAGTACGTC. This codes for CASSSDSGEQYV.